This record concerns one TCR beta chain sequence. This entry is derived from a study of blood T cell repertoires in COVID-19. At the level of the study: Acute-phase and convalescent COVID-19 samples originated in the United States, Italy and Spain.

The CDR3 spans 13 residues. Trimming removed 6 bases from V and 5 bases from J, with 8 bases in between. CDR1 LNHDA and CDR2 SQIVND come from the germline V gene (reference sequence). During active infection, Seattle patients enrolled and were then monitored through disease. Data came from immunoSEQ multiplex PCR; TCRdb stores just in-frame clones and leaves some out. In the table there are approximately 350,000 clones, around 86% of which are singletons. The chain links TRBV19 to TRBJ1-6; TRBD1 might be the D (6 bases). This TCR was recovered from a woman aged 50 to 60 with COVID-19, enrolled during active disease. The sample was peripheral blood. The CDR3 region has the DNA TGTGCCAGTAGAGGACAGAATAATTCACCCCTCCACTTT. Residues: CASRGQNNSPLHF.